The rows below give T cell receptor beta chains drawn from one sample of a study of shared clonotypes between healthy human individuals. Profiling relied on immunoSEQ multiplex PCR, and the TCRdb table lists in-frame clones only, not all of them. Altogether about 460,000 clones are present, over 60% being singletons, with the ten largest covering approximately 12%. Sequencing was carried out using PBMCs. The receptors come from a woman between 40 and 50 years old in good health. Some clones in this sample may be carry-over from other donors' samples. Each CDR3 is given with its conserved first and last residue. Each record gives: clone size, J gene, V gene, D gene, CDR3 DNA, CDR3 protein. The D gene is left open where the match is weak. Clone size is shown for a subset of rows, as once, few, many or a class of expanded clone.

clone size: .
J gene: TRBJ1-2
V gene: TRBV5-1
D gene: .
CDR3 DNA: TGCGCCAGCAGCCCGTGGGTGGCAGGAGATCTGTATGGCTACACCTTC
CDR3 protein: CASSPWVAGDLYGYTF

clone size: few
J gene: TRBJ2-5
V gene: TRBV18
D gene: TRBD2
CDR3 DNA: TGTGCCAGCTCACCACCGACTAGCGGGAGGGAGACCCAGTACTTC
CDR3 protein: CASSPPTSGRETQYF

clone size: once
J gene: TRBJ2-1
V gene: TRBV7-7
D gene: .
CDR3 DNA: TGTGCCAGCAGCAAGGGGGAGGGTAGCAATGAGCAGTTCTTC
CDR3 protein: CASSKGEGSNEQFF

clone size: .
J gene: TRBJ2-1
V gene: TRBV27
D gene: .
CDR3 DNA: TGTGCCAGCAGTTTAGTTAGCGGAAGTCCTGAGCAGTTCTTC
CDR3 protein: CASSLVSGSPEQFF

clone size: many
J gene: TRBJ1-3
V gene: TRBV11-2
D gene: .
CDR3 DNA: TGTGCCAGCAGACCTGACGGATCAGGAAACACCATATATTTT
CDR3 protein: CASRPDGSGNTIYF

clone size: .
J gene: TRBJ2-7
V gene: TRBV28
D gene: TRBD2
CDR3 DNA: TGTGCCAGCAGCACCCCCCCGGGGACTAGCGGGAGCCACGAGCAGTACTTC
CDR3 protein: CASSTPPGTSGSHEQYF

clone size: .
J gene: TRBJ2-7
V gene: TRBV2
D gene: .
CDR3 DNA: TGTGCCAGCAGTGAAGGGATCCCCTACGAGCAGTACTTC
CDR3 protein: CASSEGIPYEQYF

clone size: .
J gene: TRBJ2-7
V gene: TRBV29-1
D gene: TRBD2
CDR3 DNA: TGCAGCGCAGACCAAGCGGGGACTCTCGAGCAGTACTTC
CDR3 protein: CSADQAGTLEQYF

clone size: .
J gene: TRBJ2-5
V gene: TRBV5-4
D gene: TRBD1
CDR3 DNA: TGTGCCAGCAGCCCCGCTGATGGACAGGCGACAGAGACCCAGTACTTC
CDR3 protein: CASSPADGQATETQYF

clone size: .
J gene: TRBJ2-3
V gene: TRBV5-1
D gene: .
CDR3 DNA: TGCGCCAGCAGCTTGGCCCTCATCGACACAGATACGCAGTATTTT
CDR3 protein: CASSLALIDTDTQYF